Each of the 15 T cell receptor beta chains below was sequenced from the same sample in a study of beta chain features in type 1 diabetes. Every isolated RNA sample was fully reverse transcribed, so sequencing captured expressed TCRB transcripts. Generated by immunoSEQ multiplex PCR, the TCRdb table keeps only in-frame clones and is missing some. The sample includes 680,000 or so clones, around 15% of them seen just once. Study outcomes and limitations: In every one of the four CD4+ subsets, TCRB CDR3s were moderately but significantly shorter in Type 1 diabetes patients.

These TCRs are of unknown antigen specificity. Sequencing was done on a sample of naive CD4+ T cells from blood. These TCRs come from a man aged 18 to 30 with type 1 diabetes.

The J gene is TRBJ2-7, the V gene TRBV2; D possibly corresponds to TRBD1 (5 bases). The CDR3 has 14 amino acids. With 2 bases removed from V and 2 bases from J, the gap between germline ends came to 10 bases. Per the germline V gene, CDR1 is SNHLY and CDR2 is FYNNEI. This CDR3 reads CASSEQGSPYEQYF. The CDR3, as DNA: TGTGCCAGCAGTGAACAGGGAAGCCCCTACGAGCAGTACTTC.

V usage is TRBV2 and J usage is TRBJ1-6; D gene unclear. The germline V and J ends were trimmed by 7 bases and 10 bases, with 23 bases remaining between them. The CDR3 totals 16 residues. Germline V CDR1 and CDR2: SNHLY, FYNNEI. The CDR3 DNA reads as TGTGCCAGCATTCTGGGCAGGAGGGCCTTTGAATCACCCCTCCACTTT. This translates into CASILGRRAFESPLHF.

In its sample, this clone was seen a few times. This sequence joins TRBV5-1 and TRBJ2-3; 8 bases fit TRBD2. The V and J ends lost 0 bases and 1 base, in that order; junction bases with no gene match: 4. Germline CDR1 reads SGHRS; CDR2 reads YFSETQ. This CDR3 region has 16 residues. In DNA, the CDR3 is TGCGCCAGCAGCTTGGTACGCGGGGGGCGCACAGATACGCAGTATTTT. Its translation is CASSLVRGGRTDTQYF.

The sample holds a few counts of this clone. The CDR3 bases are TGTGCCAGCAGCGTAGGGACTATGAGCCGCCAAGAGACCCAGTACTTC. Encoded protein: CASSVGTMSRQETQYF. The J gene is TRBJ2-5, the V gene TRBV9, with D perhaps matching TRBD2 (6 bases). Germline CDR1 and CDR2: SGDLS and YYNGEE. V lost 0 bases to trimming and J lost 1 base, with 13 bases between them. This CDR3 is built from 16 residues.

This clone was found a few times. This chain links TRBV27 with TRBJ2-7; no firm D call. The CDR3 loop spans 15 amino acids. In germline, CDR1 is MNHEY, CDR2 SMNVEV (reference sequence). V was cut by 2 bases and J by 1 base, with 12 bases left in between. The CDR3 here is CASSLSWTSSYEQYF. The CDR3 nucleotides read TGTGCCAGCAGTTTAAGTTGGACGAGTTCCTACGAGCAGTACTTC.

This chain joins TRBV4-1 and TRBJ2-5, with D possibly matching TRBD2 (5 bases). Trimming cost V 0 bases and J 7 bases, with 6 bases left between them. Per germline, CDR1 MGHRA and CDR2 YSYEKL. CDR3 length: 12 amino acids. The CDR3 reads CASSQDGVTQYF. The CDR3 region has the DNA TGCGCCAGCAGCCAAGACGGGGTGACCCAGTACTTC.

In this sample, this clone turned up a few times. The chain carries TRBV30 and TRBJ2-4; TRBD1 is a possible D gene (6 bases). The CDR3 extends over 13 amino acids. Germline V gene lookup returns CDR1 GTSNPN and CDR2 SVGIG (reference sequence). The ends were cut back, 8 bases at V and 0 bases at J, with 11 bases in the middle. The CDR3 nucleotides are TGTGCCGCTAGACAGGTAGCCAAAAACATTCAGTACTTC. Its protein is CAARQVAKNIQYF.

Here the CDR3 reads CASSLSLGFLYNSPLHF. Written as DNA, the CDR3 is TGTGCCAGCAGTTTATCGCTCGGATTTCTCTATAATTCACCCCTCCACTTT. The chain joins TRBV27 to TRBJ1-6; D ambiguous. The V and J ends lost 0 bases and 3 bases respectively, with 12 bases between them. Per germline, CDR1 MNHEY and CDR2 SMNVEV (reference sequence). This CDR3 contains 17 residues.

This clone was counted between two and nine times. The gene calls are TRBV6-1 and TRBJ1-6; 7 nucleotides match TRBD1. The length of the CDR3 is 14 residues. Germline V gives CDR1 MNHNS, CDR2 SASEGT. The V segment lost 11 bases and the J segment 6 bases; nucleotides outside the gene matches: 10. DNA of the CDR3: TGTGCCTCGACCCGGGGACAGCTTAATTCACCCCTCCACTTT. Translating gives CASTRGQLNSPLHF.

This clone was detected only a few times. The rearrangement uses TRBV10-3 and TRBJ1-1; weak D call: TRBD1 (6 bases). The germline V gene encodes CDR1 ENHRY and CDR2 SYGVKD. The V gene lost 0 bases and the J gene lost 4 bases, with 15 bases spanning the gap. This CDR3 is built from 16 residues. The DNA of the CDR3 is TGTGCCATCAGTGAGTCGTCTACCGGGGGCGGCACTGAAGCTTTCTTT. Residues: CAISESSTGGGTEAFF.

This chain joins TRBV7-9 and TRBJ1-5; D may be TRBD1 (5 bases). The CDR3 totals 14 residues. V lost 7 bases, J lost 3 bases, and 13 bases lay in between. Germline values: CDR1 SEHNR, CDR2 FQNEAQ (reference sequence). The CDR3 DNA follows: TGTGCCAGCATAGACAGTAATTCCAATCAGCCCCAGCATTTT. This encodes CASIDSNSNQPQHF.

The J gene is TRBJ1-1, the V gene TRBV29-1; D call uncertain. Trimming removed 3 bases at V and 1 base at J, with 9 bases between. CDR1 and CDR2 (germline): SQVTM, ANQGSEA. This CDR3 comprises 13 residues. CDR3: CSVEDRWNTEAFF. CDR3 nucleotide sequence: TGCAGCGTTGAGGACCGGTGGAACACTGAAGCTTTCTTT.

The V call is TRBV6-6, the J call TRBJ1-2, with TRBD1 identical over 7 bases. Trimming at V came to 5 bases and at J to 3 bases, leaving 3 bases not matched to a gene. CDR3 length equals 13 residues. Germline values: CDR1 MNHNY, CDR2 SVGAGI (reference sequence). As DNA, the CDR3 is TGTGCCAGCAGTCCCGGGACAGACTATGGCTACACCTTC. It codes for CASSPGTDYGYTF.

The chain couples TRBV27 to TRBJ2-5; a weak D match, TRBD1 (6 bases). In germline, CDR1 is MNHEY, CDR2 SMNVEV (reference sequence). The V gene lost 6 bases and the J gene lost 3 bases, with 14 bases spanning the gap. This CDR3 is 14 amino acids long. The CDR3, as DNA: TGTGCCAGCAGGAGGACAGACGGGAAAGAGACCCAGTACTTC. Translation: CASRRTDGKETQYF.

This clone was counted ten times or more. This rearrangement joins TRBV18 to TRBJ2-2; unclear D gene. Germline V gene sequence: CDR1 KGHSH, CDR2 LQKENI. The CDR3 has 13 amino acids. Trimming cost V 2 bases and J 3 bases, with 4 bases left between them. CDR3 bases: TGTGCCAGCTCACCAGGGGACACCGGGGAGCTGTTTTTT. Protein product: CASSPGDTGELFF.